This passage covers 7 T cell receptor beta chains from one sample sequenced in a study of T-cell memory formation after mild COVID-19. TCRdb re-called the 5' RACE reads through MiXCR, storing one row per CDR3 protein. The table records roughly 600,000 distinct CDR3 sequences, more than 15% of them present only once. The sequencing input was PBMCs or a T cell subset sorted from them (not recorded which). All receptors derive from an adult woman who had mild COVID-19 (a few samples of this study predate the infection). Cell type and time point are not known.

The chain links TRBV9 to TRBJ2-2; D perhaps matches TRBD2 (6 bases). V was cut by 3 bases and J by 4 bases, with 13 bases left in between. This CDR3 has 15 residues. Germline-derived CDR1 and CDR2 are SGDLS and YYNGEE. CDR3: CASSGWGDGTGELFF. The CDR3 DNA sequence: TGTGCCAGCAGCGGATGGGGGGATGGCACCGGGGAGCTGTTTTTT. Together with reference TRBV9 and TRBJ2-2, the CDR3 gives the full variable domain: DSGVTQTPKHLITATGQRVTLRCSPRSGDLSVYWYQQSLDQGLQFLIQYYNGEERAKGNILERFSAQQFPDLHSELNLSSLELGDSALYFCASSGWGDGTGELFFGEGSRLTVL.

This clonotype was observed a handful of times. The chain uses TRBV4-1 and TRBJ1-6, with D hard to call. V dropped 1 base and J dropped 14 bases, with 15 bases sitting between them. This CDR3 has 14 amino acids. The germline V gene has CDR1 MGHRA and CDR2 YSYEKL. The CDR3 DNA reads as TGCGCCAGCAGCCAAGCAGGAGGGCTTTCGGCCCTCCACTTT. It is translated as CASSQAGGLSALHF.

This clonotype came up a few times. V is TRBV5-6 and J is TRBJ2-7; D gene ambiguous. With 4 bases removed from V and 2 bases from J, the gap between germline ends came to 16 bases. Germline-derived CDR1 and CDR2 are SGHDT and YYEEEE. The CDR3 contains 15 residues. The CDR3 region has the DNA TGTGCCAGCAGCCATAGGCTCAACCCTCCCTACGAGCAGTACTTC. It yields the protein CASSHRLNPPYEQYF.

The chain links TRBV15 to TRBJ2-7; unclear D gene. Trimming removed 4 bases from V and 2 bases from J, with 15 bases in between. Germline CDR1 and CDR2: LNHNV and YYDKDF (reference sequence). This CDR3 spans 15 amino acids. This CDR3 reads CATSMGRQYAYEQYF. The CDR3 nucleotides are TGTGCCACCAGCATGGGTAGGCAGTATGCCTACGAGCAGTACTTC.

This chain uses TRBV29-1 with TRBJ2-7, with D possibly TRBD2 on 6 matching bases. CDR1 is SQVTM and CDR2 is ANQGSEA in the germline V gene. The CDR3 is made up of 11 amino acids. V lost 5 bases, J lost 4 bases, and 9 bases lay in between. The CDR3 is CSVRGNYEQYF. The CDR3 DNA is TGCAGCGTTCGGGGGAATTACGAGCAGTACTTC.

This chain joins TRBV12-3 or TRBV12-4 and TRBJ1-4, with 11 bases that match TRBD1. This CDR3 region has 16 residues. Losses at the gene ends were 5 bases for V and 4 bases for J; bases not matched to a gene: 6. The CDR3 sequence is CASSPGQGAINEKLFF. CDR3 bases: TGTGCCAGCAGTCCTGGACAGGGGGCTATTAATGAAAAACTGTTTTTT.

This clonotype was seen a handful of times. This sequence joins TRBV7-9 and TRBJ1-1; D is uncertain. Trimming stripped 1 base from V and 0 bases from J, with 9 bases between. CDR1 is SEHNR, CDR2 FQNEAQ, per germline (reference sequence). The CDR3 length is 15 residues. The CDR3 DNA is TGTGCCAGCAGCTTAGTAGGGTTTATGAACACTGAAGCTTTCTTT. This translates into CASSLVGFMNTEAFF.